This T cell receptor beta chain was profiled in a study of cytomegalovirus exposure and HLA in healthy donors. The CDR3 is made up of 15 amino acids. V was pared by 6 bases and J by 4 bases, with 16 bases between. In germline, CDR1 is LNHDA, CDR2 SQIVND (reference sequence). Amplification used 60 Vbeta primers and 13 Jbeta primers. Clones were sequenced by immunoSEQ multiplex PCR, and TCRdb holds only the in-frame ones, with some missing. Of under 150,000 clones in the sample, 76% are singletons; the top ten hold roughly 2%. This clone was picked up one time. The source of this sequence is a woman aged 40 to 50 in good health and CMV-seronegative. The sequenced sample was PBMCs. This chain uses TRBV19 with TRBJ2-1; a possible D gene is TRBD2 (6 bases). CDR3 DNA: TGTGCCAGTAGCCTCGGGTTAGCGGCTTACAATGAGCAGTTCTTC. Translating it yields CASSLGLAAYNEQFF.